The rows below give T cell receptor beta chains drawn from one sample of a study. Method: immunoSEQ multiplex PCR; TCRdb's copy keeps in-frame clones and lacks some. Here the sample spans about 68,000 clones, about 94% being singletons. The sequencing input was PBMCs. Every receptor here comes from a man in his forties with rheumatoid arthritis. CDR3s include the opening cysteine and the closing phenylalanine or tryptophan. D genes are given only for firm matches. Size is omitted from some rows. Given values are once, few, many or a class for expanded clones.

D,size,J,V,CDR3,DNA
.,.,TRBJ1-6,TRBV30,CAWNSYNSPLHF,TGTGCCTGGAACTCCTATAATTCACCCCTCCACTTT
.,.,TRBJ1-3,TRBV29-1,CSVVRPDSGNTIYF,TGCAGCGTTGTACGGCCGGATTCTGGAAACACCATATATTTT
.,.,TRBJ2-7,TRBV14,CASSQALTLGGDEQYF,TGTGCCAGCAGCCAAGCCCTGACCCTCGGGGGCGACGAGCAGTACTTC
.,.,TRBJ2-7,TRBV6-5,CASSYDSTGEQYF,TGTGCCAGCAGTTACGACAGTACGGGCGAGCAGTACTTC
.,.,TRBJ1-3,TRBV7-9,CASSLAAREEGTIYF,TGTGCCAGCAGCTTAGCGGCCAGGGAGGAGGGCACCATATATTTT
.,.,TRBJ1-1,TRBV3-1/TRBV3-2,CASSPWTGNTEAFF,TGTGCCAGCAGCCCTTGGACCGGGAACACTGAAGCTTTCTTT
.,once,TRBJ2-7,TRBV7-9,CASSVRGSYEQYF,TGTGCCAGCAGCGTAAGAGGATCGTACGAGCAGTACTTC
TRBD1,.,TRBJ2-4,TRBV2,CASSTGQGYIQYF,TGTGCCAGCAGTACCGGACAGGGTTACATTCAGTACTTC
TRBD1,.,TRBJ1-1,TRBV25-1,CASSATAGQSNTEAFF,TGTGCCAGCAGTGCGACGGCGGGACAGTCGAACACTGAAGCTTTCTTT
TRBD2,.,TRBJ2-5,TRBV15,CATSREGSGGVRETQYF,TGTGCCACCAGCAGAGAGGGTAGCGGGGGGGTTAGAGAGACCCAGTACTTC
.,once,TRBJ1-4,TRBV30,CAWSVTPTNEKLFF,TGTGCCTGGAGTGTAACACCAACTAATGAAAAACTGTTTTTT
.,.,TRBJ1-2,TRBV19,CASSPSDANYGYTF,TGTGCCAGTAGTCCGTCCGACGCTAACTATGGCTACACCTTC
.,.,TRBJ1-3,TRBV4-3,CASSPSLAGNTIYF,TGCGCCAGCAGCCCAAGTTTGGCTGGAAACACCATATATTTT
.,.,TRBJ1-6,TRBV5-1,CASSLEGSYNSPLHF,TGCGCCAGCAGCTTGGAGGGCAGCTATAATTCACCCCTCCACTTT
TRBD2,.,TRBJ2-2,TRBV5-5,CASSRTSSGELFF,TGTGCCAGCAGCAGGACTAGTTCCGGGGAGCTGTTTTTT
TRBD1,.,TRBJ1-3,TRBV28,CASRQGAVGNTIYF,TGTGCCAGCAGACAGGGGGCTGTAGGAAACACCATATATTTT
.,.,TRBJ2-7,TRBV7-9,CASSLALGFDEQYF,TGTGCCAGCAGCTTAGCGCTGGGGTTTGACGAGCAGTACTTC
.,.,TRBJ2-1,TRBV19,CASSPRTGSSYNEQFF,TGTGCCAGTAGTCCGCGGACGGGTAGCTCCTACAATGAGCAGTTCTTC
TRBD1,.,TRBJ2-7,TRBV9,CASSVDGTGGYEQYF,TGTGCCAGCAGCGTAGATGGGACAGGGGGCTACGAGCAGTACTTC
TRBD1,.,TRBJ2-7,TRBV10-3,CAIKPGQGREQYF,TGTGCCATCAAACCCGGACAGGGTAGAGAGCAGTACTTC
.,.,TRBJ1-5,TRBV28,CASSPGLGSNQPQHF,TGTGCCAGCAGTCCGGGGTTGGGGAGCAATCAGCCCCAGCATTTT
TRBD1,.,TRBJ1-5,TRBV4-1,CASSQGRTGGIQPQHF,TGCGCCAGCAGCCAGGGGCGGACAGGGGGGATTCAGCCCCAGCATTTT
TRBD1,.,TRBJ2-6,TRBV7-2,CASSLRDRAAGANVLTF,TGTGCCAGCAGCTTAAGGGACAGGGCAGCCGGGGCCAACGTCCTGACTTTC
.,.,TRBJ2-3,TRBV27,CASSMEGRTDTQYF,TGTGCCAGCAGTATGGAGGGCCGCACAGATACGCAGTATTTT
TRBD1,.,TRBJ2-6,TRBV30,CAWRLTGNSGANVLTF,TGTGCCTGGAGGCTGACAGGGAACTCTGGGGCCAACGTCCTGACTTTC
.,few,TRBJ1-1,TRBV15,CATSRDRAGAKNTEAFF,TGTGCCACCAGCAGAGATCGGGCAGGGGCCAAGAACACTGAAGCTTTCTTT
.,.,TRBJ1-6,TRBV5-1,CASSLEGLSGSPLHF,TGCGCCAGCAGCTTGGAGGGCCTTAGTGGATCACCCCTCCACTTT
TRBD1,once,TRBJ1-2,TRBV7-8,CASSSGQGFRDGYTF,TGTGCCAGCAGCTCGGGACAGGGGTTTCGTGATGGCTACACCTTC
.,.,TRBJ1-6,TRBV4-3,CASSQGRQDNSPLHF,TGCGCCAGCAGCCAAGGTCGGCAGGATAATTCACCCCTCCACTTT
.,.,TRBJ2-1,TRBV7-7,CASSLVFPGVNHEQFF,TGTGCTAGCAGCTTAGTGTTCCCAGGGGTCAACCATGAGCAGTTCTTC
.,once,TRBJ1-1,TRBV30,CAWSPTAMNTEAFF,TGTGCCTGGAGTCCGACAGCTATGAACACTGAAGCTTTCTTT
.,.,TRBJ2-7,TRBV10-2,CASSEGRAGPYEQYF,TGCGCCAGCAGTGAGGGTCGGGCAGGGCCCTACGAGCAGTACTTC
.,few,TRBJ2-1,TRBV5-4,CASSSTGRDEQFF,TGTGCCAGCAGCTCCACGGGCAGGGATGAGCAGTTCTTC
TRBD1,.,TRBJ1-1,TRBV28,CASRLQGDTEAFF,TGTGCCAGCAGACTACAGGGGGACACTGAAGCTTTCTTT
TRBD1,once,TRBJ2-3,TRBV29-1,CSVEGGTGGADTQYF,TGCAGCGTTGAGGGGGGGACAGGGGGCGCAGATACGCAGTATTTT
.,.,TRBJ2-7,TRBV28,CASRADSIGGYEQYF,TGTGCCAGCAGAGCCGACAGCATAGGGGGCTACGAGCAGTACTTC
.,.,TRBJ1-4,TRBV29-1,CSVQVGQGVGNEKLFF,TGCAGCGTTCAAGTAGGGCAGGGAGTCGGAAATGAAAAACTGTTTTTT
.,.,TRBJ1-2,TRBV6-5,CASSYLESYGYTF,TGTGCCAGCAGTTACCTCGAGTCATATGGCTACACCTTC
.,.,TRBJ2-7,TRBV15,CATSRDPGGTYEQYF,TGTGCCACCAGCAGAGACCCAGGGGGGACCTACGAGCAGTACTTC
TRBD2,.,TRBJ2-5,TRBV5-1,CASSLGDTSGSETQYF,TGCGCCAGCAGCTTGGGCGATACTAGCGGGAGTGAGACCCAGTACTTC
.,.,TRBJ1-2,TRBV14,CASSQEGDLYGYTF,TGTGCCAGCAGCCAAGAGGGGGACCTCTATGGCTACACCTTC
.,.,TRBJ1-4,TRBV6-5,CASAPNGKANEKLFF,TGTGCCAGCGCTCCGAACGGGAAAGCAAATGAAAAACTGTTTTTT